The clone carrying this T cell receptor beta chain was picked up many times. The antigen is undetermined. The data are from a study of breast tumors, draining lymph nodes, adjacent tissues. The CDR3 has 11 amino acids. Germline V gene lookup returns CDR1 SGHAT and CDR2 FQNNGV. V was clipped by 7 bases and J by 3 bases, with 6 bases between them. A single record per CDR3 protein comes from TCRdb applying MiXCR to the multiplex PCR reads. The sample has more than 200,000 distinct CDR3 sequences, around 32% seen once. Notes on the study in general: Compared with lymph nodes, tumors were less diverse; compared with nontumor tissue, more.

Breast cancer patients provided tissue from their axillary draining lymph nodes. The J gene is TRBJ2-5, the V gene TRBV11-2; D is unresolved. The sequence derives from a female donor with breast cancer. Some clones in this sample may be carry-over from other donors' samples. The sample comprised axillary lymph node tissue. The CDR3 sequence: CASTSEETQYF. The CDR3 nucleotides are TGTGCCAGCACCTCAGAAGAGACCCAGTACTTC.